This T cell receptor (beta chain) is drawn from a study of Graves' ophthalmopathy and Graves' hyperthyroidism (dated by TCRdb to the late 2010s). Study-level background: Peripheral blood was collected before any treatment was given, at the time of initial diagnosis. The study used TCR beta repertoire signatures to distinguish Graves' ophthalmopathy from Graves' hyperthyroidism and to predict progression to ophthalmopathy. In total, under 150 blood samples were TCR-sequenced: under 45 ophthalmopathy, some 75 hyperthyroidism and roughly 17 hyperthyroidism-to-ophthalmopathy patients. A discovery set of 100 patients (roughly 41 ophthalmopathy, 55 to 60 stable hyperthyroidism) was enrolled to explore V-J signatures distinguishing ophthalmopathy from hyperthyroidism. An independent validation cohort was composed of 18 hyperthyroidism patients and about 17 patients who later progressed from hyperthyroidism to ophthalmopathy. In over five hyperthyroidism patients, the T-cell repertoires found in thyroid tissue were compared with those found in blood. Following sampling, methimazole starting at 30 mg daily was administered to hyperthyroidism patients, and high-dose intravenous methylprednisolone was administered to ophthalmopathy patients. The 100 discovery patients were randomly split 7:3 into training and test sets. What the study reported, not specific to this receptor: Ophthalmopathy was separated from stable hyperthyroidism by the 13-signature model with roughly 87% sensitivity and roughly 82% specificity in cross-validation and with 80%/75% in the test set. Most expanded thyroid clonotypes with a frequency above 0.001 also appeared in blood, which suggests that blood repertoires may reflect the immune response in the thyroid. No statistical method was used to set the sample size in advance, and the investigators knew which group each participant was assigned to. In validation, the model predicted ophthalmopathy progression with roughly 68% sensitivity and about 77% specificity; approximately 12 predicted patients were CT-confirmed with GO in a median of 6.5 months.

From its cysteine to its phenylalanine, the CDR3 spans 12 amino acids. Here the CDR3 DNA is all that survives: 36 bases in frame from base 1. Taken from the germline V gene, the CDR1 and CDR2 loops are MNHNS and SASEGT. Trimming costs V 7 bases and J 10 bases, and their ends lie 11 bases apart. Ophthalmopathy patients had moderately to severely active disease, Clinical Activity Score of at least 3, NOSPECS grade of at least 4, and disease duration under 3 months. Anyone with other autoimmune diseases, uncontrolled infections, pregnancy or lactation was excluded from the study. Diagnosis relied on clinical symptoms, serum thyroxine, TRAb, thyroid ultrasound and orbital computed tomography. PBMCs were isolated from approximately 10 ml of fresh peripheral blood by Ficoll-Paque density gradient centrifugation. Total RNA was extracted using Trizol reagent, and RNA quality was checked on an Agilent 2100 Bioanalyzer.

For repertoire sequencing, the TCR beta CDR3 regions were amplified from RNA transcripts. HTBI primers and the Qiagen OneStep RT-PCR kit were used in a first-round RT-PCR, which was followed by a second-round multiplex PCR, size selection and purification. Libraries were sequenced on an Illumina HiSeq2000 using paired-end 100 bp reads. Turning to the authors' computational methods: SOAPnuke was used for read processing, and reads with adapters, uncalled bases, a mean Phred below 15, or no exact constant-primer or identifier match were discarded. COPE v1.2.5 was used to merge high-quality paired reads. Each unique nucleotide sequence was defined as a clonotype, and clonotypes were aligned to IMGT TRB V, D and J references with MiTCR v1.1. Analysis was restricted to V-J combinations with a frequency above 0.0001, which covered 98% to 99.2% of repertoires. A TCR clonal expansion and chaos score per V-J combination was defined as the ratio of F50 clonal expansion to chaos observed in the TCRdist matrix. Welch's t-statistics and random forest were used to narrow the features down to more than 10 V-J combinations, which were then fed into a naive Bayes classifier. The similarity between thyroid and blood repertoires was quantified using the Morisita-Horn index. TCRdb ran its own pipeline on the public reads, namely fastp trimming at Q25 and MiXCR clone calling, and kept in-frame beta chains. Identical CDR3 proteins give one entry, which carries the most common genes and DNA. In this record, the V and J calls reflect TCRdb's handling and not the investigators' own analysis. The sample contains approximately 160,000 distinct CDR3 sequences, approximately 40% of them found a single time. The top ten hold roughly 9% of the sample.

This clonotype was observed a handful of times. Its antigen remains unidentified. No base quality values were provided; no much bigger clone lies one nucleotide off. The receptor chain draws on TRBV6-1 and TRBJ1-6, with the D gene not confidently named. The TCR was taken from a man aged 25 to 40 with Graves' ophthalmopathy. Donor details come from another sample of the same person, matched by shared clones. Sequenced input: peripheral blood. The CDR3 protein sequence reads: CASTLGGSPLHF. The base sequence is TGTGCCAGCACCCTCGGAGGCTCACCCCTCCACTTT.